This T cell receptor (beta chain) was captured in a study of identical twins. Concerning this clonotype: Its matching antigen is unknown.

No donor was unhealthy or non-Caucasian. A single record per CDR3 protein comes from TCRdb applying MiXCR to the 5' RACE reads. The table records 200,000 to 250,000 distinct CDR3 sequences, about an eighth of them present only once. Study-wide results and caveats: High-abundance cord blood beta clonotypes had fewer insertions; memory repertoires showed none.

In addition, the sample was reused for a study of yellow fever vaccine responses in identical twins.

The sample was memory (CD45RO+) T cells sorted from blood. The TCR was taken from a young woman in good health.

CDR3 loop: CASSIDRGNQPQHF. CDR3 in DNA: TGTGCCAGTAGTATCGACAGGGGCAATCAGCCCCAGCATTTT. V usage is TRBV19 and J usage is TRBJ1-5; 7 positions agree with TRBD1. V trimming: 3 bases; J trimming: 2 bases; junction bases outside the gene matches: 1. The CDR3 consists of 14 residues. Germline V lookup: CDR1 LNHDA, CDR2 SQIVND (reference sequence).